This T cell receptor beta chain was observed in a study of vaccination and CD4 T cells after COVID-19. The ends lost 6 bases at V and 0 bases at J; junction bases unmatched: 11. CDR1 and CDR2 from the germline V gene are DFQATT and SNEGSKA (reference sequence). This CDR3 comprises 18 residues. Study-wide findings and caveats: Convalescent patients were relatively few, and early post-infection timepoints were missing.

Oncomine TCR Beta short-read sequencing was applied to DNA from cultured CD4+ T cells. TCRdb re-analysed the PCR reads in MiXCR, keeping a single row per CDR3 protein. The sample carries around 7,000 distinct CDR3 sequences, 39% recorded once. As for this clonotype: Its antigen remains unidentified.

Treatment specified: approximately 9-day PBMC culture with coronavirus spike peptide pools or control peptides (ViraFEST assay). During the years 2011-2018, before the COVID-19 pandemic, the unexposed donor's CD4+ T cells were collected. The receptor was isolated from a human donor in good health. V gene TRBV20-1 combines with J gene TRBJ2-1; 13 bases align to TRBD2. Sequenced sample: CD4+ T cells from blood, cultured in vitro. The CDR3 loop is CSAPGLAGLLSSYNEQFF. The CDR3 DNA sequence: TGCAGTGCCCCGGGACTAGCGGGGCTCCTTAGCTCCTACAATGAGCAGTTCTTC.